A single sample is the source of the 11 T cell receptor beta chains below, sequenced in a study of CD8 T cells in ankylosing spondylitis. TCRdb redid the calling of the 5' RACE reads with MiXCR, one entry per CDR3 protein. The data show roughly 180,000 distinct CDR3 sequences, around 10% seen once. The sequenced sample consisted of blood, either unsorted or a sorted T cell fraction (not recorded which). All receptors derive from a male donor with ankylosing spondylitis or in good health (not recorded which).

This clonotype came up a few times. V is TRBV20-1 and J is TRBJ2-2; 7 nucleotides match TRBD1. V dropped 4 bases and J dropped 1; count of bases not matched to a gene: 6. Germline-derived CDR1 and CDR2 are DFQATT and SNEGSKA (reference sequence). This CDR3 comprises 15 residues. The CDR3 here is CSAIYRGRNTGELFF. The CDR3 DNA reads as TGCAGTGCTATCTACAGGGGACGGAACACCGGGGAGCTGTTTTTT.

This clonotype came up many times. The chain is built from TRBV20-1 and TRBJ2-7; possibly TRBD1 for D (6 bases). The germline V and J ends were trimmed by 2 bases and 5 bases, with 16 bases remaining between them. Per germline, CDR1 DFQATT and CDR2 SNEGSKA (reference sequence). The CDR3 totals 14 residues. CDR3 in amino acids: CSARHFARGHEQYF. The DNA for the CDR3 is TGCAGTGCTAGACACTTCGCCAGGGGTCACGAGCAGTACTTC.

This clonotype was observed once. This chain uses TRBV5-5 with TRBJ2-3, with 10 bases aligning to TRBD2. There are 15 residues in the CDR3. The trim removed 4 bases at V and 1 base at J, leaving 3 bases unmatched. Germline CDR1 reads SGHKS; CDR2 reads YYEKEE (reference sequence). This chain's CDR3 is CASSHLAGGTDTQYF. The CDR3 coding sequence is TGTGCCAGCAGCCATCTAGCGGGAGGCACAGATACGCAGTATTTT. Drawing the rest from reference TRBV5-5 and TRBJ2-3, the complete variable domain is DAGVTQSPTHLIKTRGQQVTLRCSPISGHKSVSWYQQVLGQGPQFIFQYYEKEERGRGNFPDRFSARQFPNYSSELNVNALLLGDSALYLCASSHLAGGTDTQYFGPGTRLTVL.

In its sample, this clonotype was seen many times. CDR3 in DNA: TGCGCCAGCAGTATTGATGATACGCAGTATTTT. This gives the protein CASSIDDTQYF. V and J are TRBV5-1 and TRBJ2-3; D uncertain. Trimming shortened V by 5 bases and J by 6 bases, and 7 bases separated the two germline ends. Germline CDR1 is SGHRS and CDR2 is YFSETQ. The CDR3 runs 11 residues.

This clonotype has at least ten counts. This sequence joins TRBV5-1 and TRBJ2-5; weak D call: TRBD2 (5 bases). This CDR3 region has 14 residues. Trimming cost V 5 bases and J 3 bases, with 14 bases left between them. The V gene's germline CDR1 is SGHRS and CDR2 YFSETQ. The CDR3 nucleotides read TGCGCCAGCAGTCCTATAGGAGGCGAAGAGACCCAGTACTTC. This codes for CASSPIGGEETQYF.

This clonotype was detected many times. This chain connects TRBV11-1 to TRBJ1-2; 9 positions match TRBD1. The CDR3 runs 13 residues. J gave up 10 bases and V 5 bases, and 8 bases lay outside the gene matches. Germline V gene data show CDR1 as SGHAT and CDR2 as FQDESV (reference sequence). This chain's CDR3 is CASSLDRGNDYTF. As DNA, the CDR3 is TGTGCCAGCAGCCTAGACAGGGGGAATGACTACACCTTC.

This clonotype was seen ten or more times. The chain has TRBV15 and TRBJ1-5; D unresolved. Germline assignment: CDR1 LNHNV and CDR2 YYDKDF (reference sequence). The CDR3 covers 14 residues. The V end was cut by 2 bases, the J end by 0 bases, with 5 bases between. The CDR3 DNA is TGTGCCACCAGCAGACGGAATAGCAATCAGCCCCAGCATTTT. The encoded protein is CATSRRNSNQPQHF.

This clonotype showed up many times. The chain links TRBV29-1 to TRBJ1-4; D is undetermined. The CDR3 is made up of 13 amino acids. The germline V gene encodes CDR1 SQVTM and CDR2 ANQGSEA. V lost 4 bases, J lost 0 bases, and 6 bases lay in between. The CDR3 coding sequence is TGCAGCGTTGGGGGAGCAACTAATGAAAAACTGTTTTTT. Translated, it gives CSVGGATNEKLFF.

The gene calls are TRBV15 and TRBJ1-1, with unresolved D. V was cut by 0 bases and J by 5 bases, with 4 bases left in between. This CDR3 is built from 12 residues. Germline V gives CDR1 LNHNV, CDR2 YYDKDF (reference sequence). CDR3 nucleotides: TGTGCCACCAGCAGAGACAGAACTGAAGCTTTCTTT. The encoded protein is CATSRDRTEAFF.

This clonotype appeared many times. The rearrangement links TRBV4-3 to TRBJ2-2, with D uncertain. CDR3 length equals 14 residues. The V end lost 4 bases, the J end lost 4 bases, and 10 bases lay between the germline ends. In germline, CDR1 is LGHNA, CDR2 YSLEER. The CDR3: CASSPGARTGELFF. As DNA, the CDR3 is TGCGCCAGCAGCCCTGGCGCTCGCACCGGGGAGCTGTTTTTT.

This clonotype was observed a handful of times. The J gene is TRBJ1-6, the V gene TRBV25-1; D may be TRBD1 (5 bases). Trimming cost V 5 bases and J 7 bases, with 12 bases left between them. CDR3 length equals 14 residues. CDR1 is MGHDK, CDR2 SYGVNS, per germline. The CDR3 here is CASSPQGSNSPLHF. The CDR3 nucleotides read TGTGCCAGCAGTCCCCAGGGAAGCAATTCACCCCTCCACTTT. The variable domain in full, with the rest retrieved from reference TRBV25-1 and TRBJ1-6, is EADIYQTPRYLVIGTGKKITLECSQTMGHDKMYWYQQDPGMELHLIHYSYGVNSTEKGDLSSESTVSRIRTEHFPLTLESARPSHTSQYLCASSPQGSNSPLHFGNGTRLTVT.